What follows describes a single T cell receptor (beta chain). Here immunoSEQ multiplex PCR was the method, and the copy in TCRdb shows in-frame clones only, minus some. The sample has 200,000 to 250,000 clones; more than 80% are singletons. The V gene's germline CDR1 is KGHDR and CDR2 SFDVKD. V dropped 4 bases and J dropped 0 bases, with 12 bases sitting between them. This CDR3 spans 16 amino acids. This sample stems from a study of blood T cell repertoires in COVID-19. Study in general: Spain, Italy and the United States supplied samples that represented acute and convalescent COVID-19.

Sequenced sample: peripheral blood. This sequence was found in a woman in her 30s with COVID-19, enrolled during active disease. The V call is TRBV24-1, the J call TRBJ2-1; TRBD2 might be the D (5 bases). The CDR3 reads CATSDSGLSSYNEQFF. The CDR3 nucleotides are TGTGCCACCAGTGACTCCGGACTGAGCTCCTACAATGAGCAGTTCTTC.